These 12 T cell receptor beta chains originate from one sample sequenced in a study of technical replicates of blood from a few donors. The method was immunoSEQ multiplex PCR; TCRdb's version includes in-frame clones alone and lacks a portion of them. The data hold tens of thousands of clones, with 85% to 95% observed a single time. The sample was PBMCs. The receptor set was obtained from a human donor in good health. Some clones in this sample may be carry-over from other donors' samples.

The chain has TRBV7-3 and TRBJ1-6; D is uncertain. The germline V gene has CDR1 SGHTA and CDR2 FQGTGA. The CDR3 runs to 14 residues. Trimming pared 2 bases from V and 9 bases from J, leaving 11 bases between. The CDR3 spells CASSLGDLGSPLHF. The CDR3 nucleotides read TGTGCCAGCAGCTTAGGAGATTTGGGTTCACCCCTCCACTTT.

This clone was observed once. CDR3 DNA: TGCGCCAGCAGCTTAGGACGGGGGGGCATCACAGATACGCAGTATTTT. Protein product: CASSLGRGGITDTQYF. The chain has TRBV5-1 and TRBJ2-3; 8 positions match TRBD2. With 2 bases clipped from V and 2 bases from J, the junction kept 7 bases outside the gene matches. Germline-derived CDR1 and CDR2 are SGHRS and YFSETQ. The CDR3 totals 16 residues.

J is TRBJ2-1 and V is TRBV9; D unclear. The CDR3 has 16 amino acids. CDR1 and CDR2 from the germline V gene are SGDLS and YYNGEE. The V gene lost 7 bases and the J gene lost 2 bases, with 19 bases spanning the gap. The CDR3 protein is CASLKEVFPTYNEQFF. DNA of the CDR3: TGTGCCAGCCTTAAAGAGGTGTTTCCCACCTACAATGAGCAGTTCTTC.

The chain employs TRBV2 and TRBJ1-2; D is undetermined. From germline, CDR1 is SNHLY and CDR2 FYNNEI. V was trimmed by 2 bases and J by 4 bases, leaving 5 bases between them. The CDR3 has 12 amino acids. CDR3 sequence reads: CASSEMAYGYTF. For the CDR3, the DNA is TGTGCCAGCAGTGAAATGGCCTATGGCTACACCTTC. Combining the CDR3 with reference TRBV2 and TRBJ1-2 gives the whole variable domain EPEVTQTPSHQVTQMGQEVILRCVPISNHLYFYWYRQILGQKVEFLVSFYNNEISEKSEIFDDQFSVERPDGSNFTLKIRSTKLEDSAMYFCASSEMAYGYTFGSGTRLTVV.

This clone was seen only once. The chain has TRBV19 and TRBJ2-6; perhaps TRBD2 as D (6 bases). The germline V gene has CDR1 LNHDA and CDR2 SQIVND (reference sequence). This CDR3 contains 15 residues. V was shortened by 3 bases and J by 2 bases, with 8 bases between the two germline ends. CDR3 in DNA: TGTGCCAGTAGTATTCCGGGGGCTGGGGCCAACGTCCTGACTTTC. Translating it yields CASSIPGAGANVLTF.

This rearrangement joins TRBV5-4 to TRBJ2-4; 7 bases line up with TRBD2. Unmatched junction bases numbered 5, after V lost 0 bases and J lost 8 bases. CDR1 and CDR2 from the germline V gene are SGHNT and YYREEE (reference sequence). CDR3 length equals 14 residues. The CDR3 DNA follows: TGTGCCAGCAGCTTGGCCGGGGCGGGGGACATTCAGTACTTC. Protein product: CASSLAGAGDIQYF.

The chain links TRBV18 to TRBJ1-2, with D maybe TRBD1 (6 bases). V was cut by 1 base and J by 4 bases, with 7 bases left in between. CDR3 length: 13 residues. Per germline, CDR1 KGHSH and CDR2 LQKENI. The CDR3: CASSPQDSYGYTF. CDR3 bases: TGTGCCAGCTCACCACAGGACAGCTATGGCTACACCTTC.

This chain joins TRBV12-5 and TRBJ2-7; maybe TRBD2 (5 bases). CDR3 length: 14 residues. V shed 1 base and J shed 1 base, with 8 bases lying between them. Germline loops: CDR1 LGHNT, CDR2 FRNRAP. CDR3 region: CASGLGRGSYEQYF. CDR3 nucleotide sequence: TGTGCTAGTGGTTTGGGACGGGGTTCCTACGAGCAGTACTTC.

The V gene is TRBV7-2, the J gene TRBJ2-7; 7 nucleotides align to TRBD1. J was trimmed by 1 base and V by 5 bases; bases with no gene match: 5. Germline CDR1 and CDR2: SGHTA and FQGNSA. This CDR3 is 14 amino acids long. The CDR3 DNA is TGTGCCAGCAGCGCCCCGGGACAGTCCTACGAGCAGTACTTC. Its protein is CASSAPGQSYEQYF.

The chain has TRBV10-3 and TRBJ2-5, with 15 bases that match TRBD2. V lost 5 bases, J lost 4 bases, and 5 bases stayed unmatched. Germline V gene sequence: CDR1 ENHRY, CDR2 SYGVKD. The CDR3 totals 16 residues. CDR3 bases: TGTGCCATCAGTCGGACTAGCGGGGGGGCCGGAGAGACCCAGTACTTC. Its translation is CAISRTSGGAGETQYF.

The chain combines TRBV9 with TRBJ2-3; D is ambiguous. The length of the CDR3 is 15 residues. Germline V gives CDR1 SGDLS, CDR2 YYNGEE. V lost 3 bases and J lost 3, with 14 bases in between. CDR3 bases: TGTGCCAGCAGCGGCCCCACTCCAGGAACAGATACGCAGTATTTT. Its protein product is CASSGPTPGTDTQYF.

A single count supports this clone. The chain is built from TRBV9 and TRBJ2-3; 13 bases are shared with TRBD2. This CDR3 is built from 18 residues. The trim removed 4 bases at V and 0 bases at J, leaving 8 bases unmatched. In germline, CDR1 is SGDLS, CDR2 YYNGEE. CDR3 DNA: TGTGCCAGCAGCCCAAGAGGGACTAGCGGGACCAGCACAGATACGCAGTATTTT. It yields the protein CASSPRGTSGTSTDTQYF.